One T cell receptor beta chain is described in this entry. Other nucleotide sequences from this sample produce the same CDR3. This sample is drawn from a study of blood T cell repertoires in COVID-19. Assay used: immunoSEQ multiplex PCR; TCRdb lists only in-frame clones, some missing. The table lists approximately 170,000 clones, around 86% of them singletons. Germline values: CDR1 KGHSH, CDR2 LQKENI. V lost 3 bases, J lost 3 bases, and 8 bases lay in between. This CDR3 region has 13 residues. Sequenced input: peripheral blood. The chain has TRBV18 and TRBJ1-1; D unresolved. The TCR originated in a man in his 70s who had recovered from COVID-19. The CDR3 DNA sequence: TGTGCCAGCTCACCGAGAGAGGACACTGAAGCTTTCTTT. Encoded protein: CASSPREDTEAFF.